This TCR beta chain appears in the sequencing data of a study of CD8+ T cells in alopecia areata. Overall study context: The duration of tofacitinib was 6 to 18 months, with 6 months off drug afterward.

As to this clone: What it binds is unknown.

Treatment defined: oral pan-JAK inhibitor, 5-10 mg twice daily. CDR1 is SGDLS and CDR2 is YYNGEE in the germline V gene. The V segment lost 3 bases and the J segment 2 bases; nucleotides outside the gene matches: 5. This CDR3 has 14 amino acids. Broader study findings: The treated group had a single nonresponder, limiting CD8+ expansion-response conclusions.

RNA was extracted and reverse transcribed into cDNA as the sequencing template. This table comes from immunoSEQ multiplex PCR, and its TCRdb copy is limited to in-frame clones, with some not included. The sample records fewer than 350,000 clones, 58% being singletons. The origin of this receptor is a human donor with alopecia areata. Here the sequenced sample was CD4+ T cells sorted from blood, taken at week 24, from a patient treated with tofacitinib. J is TRBJ2-7 and V is TRBV9; 7 positions match TRBD1. CDR3 sequence reads: CASSGAGTAYEQYF. Here the CDR3 DNA reads TGTGCCAGCAGCGGTGCCGGGACAGCCTACGAGCAGTACTTC.